The T cell receptor beta chain under discussion was sequenced for a study of cytomegalovirus exposure and HLA in healthy donors. Study-wide findings and caveats: The authors listed approximately 150 TCR beta chains as cytomegalovirus-associated.

The CDR3 consists of 14 residues. Germline V gene lookup returns CDR1 SGHAT and CDR2 FQNNGV. V was pared by 1 base and J by 8 bases, with 14 bases between. The study ran its PCR with 60 Vbeta and 13 Jbeta primers. TCRdb keeps only in-frame clones here, not all; method: immunoSEQ multiplex PCR. The sample has some 170,000 clones; about 81% are singletons. As for this clone: What it binds is not known.

This TCR came from a girl aged 2 to 10 in good health and CMV-seropositive. The chain employs TRBV11-2 and TRBJ1-2, with D tentatively TRBD1 (5 bases). Sequencing used PBMCs. CDR3 residues: CASSLGARGWGYTF. CDR3 coding DNA: TGTGCCAGCAGCTTAGGAGCTAGGGGCTGGGGCTACACCTTC.